This entry is about one T cell receptor beta chain. This sample was included in a study of blood T cell repertoires in COVID-19. Across the whole study: Acute-phase and convalescent COVID-19 samples originated in the United States, Italy and Spain. The analysed material was cDNA or gDNA that came from T cells, B-cell-depleted T cells, or PBMCs.

Per the study methods: Counts of nucleated cells, estimated from reference gene primer amplification, were obtained. Clones were sequenced by immunoSEQ multiplex PCR, and TCRdb holds only the in-frame ones, with some missing. Clone size and V and J calls were adopted from that table, with D and trimming inferred from the DNA. The sample has 100,000 or so clones, roughly four fifths seen once. The sequencing sample was made of peripheral blood. The receptor was derived from a man aged 35 to 55 with active or convalescent COVID-19.

The CDR3 nucleotides are TGCAGCGTTGTAGTTTTCAGGGACAATGAGCAGTTCTTC. Its translation is CSVVVFRDNEQFF. The V call is TRBV29-1, the J call TRBJ2-1; D perhaps matches TRBD1 (5 bases). Germline-derived CDR1 and CDR2 are SQVTM and ANQGSEA. V lost 4 bases, J lost 5 bases, and 12 bases lay in between. CDR3 size: 13 residues.